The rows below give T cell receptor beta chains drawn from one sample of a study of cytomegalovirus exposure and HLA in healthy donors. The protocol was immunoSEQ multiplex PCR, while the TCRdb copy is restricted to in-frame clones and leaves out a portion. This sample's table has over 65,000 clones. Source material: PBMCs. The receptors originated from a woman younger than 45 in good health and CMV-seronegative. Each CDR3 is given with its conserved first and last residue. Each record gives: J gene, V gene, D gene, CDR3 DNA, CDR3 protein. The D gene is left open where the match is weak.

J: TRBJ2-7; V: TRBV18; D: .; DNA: TGTGCCAGCTCACCTTCCCCGGCGGGCCCTAAGTCGGGCGAGCAGTACTTC; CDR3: CASSPSPAGPKSGEQYF
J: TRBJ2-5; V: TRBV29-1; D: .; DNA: TGCAGCGCCGGAAAGGGAGGGGGAGAGACCCAGTACTTC; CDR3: CSAGKGGGETQYF
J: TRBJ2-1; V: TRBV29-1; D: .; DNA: TGCAGCGTTGCCCCAAATGAGCAGTTCTTC; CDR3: CSVAPNEQFF
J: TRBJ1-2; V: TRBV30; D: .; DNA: TGTGCCTGGAGACCCCCTACTAACTATGGCTACACCTTC; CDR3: CAWRPPTNYGYTF
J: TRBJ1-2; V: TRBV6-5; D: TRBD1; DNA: TGTGCCAGCGCGGACAGGGGCTATGGCTACACCTTC; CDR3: CASADRGYGYTF
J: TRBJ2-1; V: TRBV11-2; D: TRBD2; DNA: TGTGCCAGCAGCCGGACTAGCGGGGGCAATGAGCAGTTCTTC; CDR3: CASSRTSGGNEQFF
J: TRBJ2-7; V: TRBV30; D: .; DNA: TGTGCCTGGAGTGTCAGGGTCTACGAGCAGTACTTC; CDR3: CAWSVRVYEQYF
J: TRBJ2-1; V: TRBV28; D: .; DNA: TGTGCCAGCAATGCGGACTACCACAATGAGCAGTTCTTC; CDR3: CASNADYHNEQFF
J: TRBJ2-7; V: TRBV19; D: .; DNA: TGTGCCAGTAGTATTTCGCCGGGGAATCACCACGAGCAGTACTTC; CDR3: CASSISPGNHHEQYF
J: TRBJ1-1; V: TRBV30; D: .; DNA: TGTGCCTGGAGTCAGGGGCTGAACACTGAAGCTTTCTTT; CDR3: CAWSQGLNTEAFF
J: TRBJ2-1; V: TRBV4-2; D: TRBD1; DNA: TGTGCCAGCAGTTACGGACAGGGGAGCGATGAGCAGTTCTTC; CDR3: CASSYGQGSDEQFF
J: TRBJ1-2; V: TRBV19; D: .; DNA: TGTGCCAGTAGTACTGAGAGAAGTGGCTACACCTTC; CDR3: CASSTERSGYTF
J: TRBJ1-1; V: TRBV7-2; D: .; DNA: TGTGCCAGCAGCTTAGTCGGGGAGGGCACTGAAGCTTTCTTT; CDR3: CASSLVGEGTEAFF
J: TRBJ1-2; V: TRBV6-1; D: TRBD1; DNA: TGTGCCAGCAAGACAGGGCAGAGGCTTGACTATGGCTACACCTTC; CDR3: CASKTGQRLDYGYTF
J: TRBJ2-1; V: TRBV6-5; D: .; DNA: TGTGCCAGCAGTTACTTCCCCACAGGATATGAGCAGTTCTTC; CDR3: CASSYFPTGYEQFF
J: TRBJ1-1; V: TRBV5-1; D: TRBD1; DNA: TGCGCCAGCAGCTTGACGGGACAGGGAAACACTGAAGCTTTCTTT; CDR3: CASSLTGQGNTEAFF
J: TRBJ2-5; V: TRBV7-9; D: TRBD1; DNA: TGTGCCAGCAGCGTGGGGACAGGGAGTCAAGAGACCCAGTACTTC; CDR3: CASSVGTGSQETQYF
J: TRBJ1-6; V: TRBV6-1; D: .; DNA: TGTGCCAGCAAGACGGGTGATTCACCCCTCCACTTT; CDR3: CASKTGDSPLHF
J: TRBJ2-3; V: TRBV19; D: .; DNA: TGTGCCAGTACAGGGGTTGGTCTAGCAGATACGCAGTATTTT; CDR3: CASTGVGLADTQYF
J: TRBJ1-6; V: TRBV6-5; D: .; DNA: TGTGCCAGCAGTTACGCAGGGAGGAATTCACCCCTCCACTTT; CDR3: CASSYAGRNSPLHF
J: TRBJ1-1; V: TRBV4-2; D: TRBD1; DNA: TGTGCCAGCAGCCAAGAGGGGCCCGGGACAGGGGGCGAAGACACTGAAGCTTTCTTT; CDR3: CASSQEGPGTGGEDTEAFF
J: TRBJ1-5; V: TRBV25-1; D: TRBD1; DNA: TGTGCCAGCAGTGAACCGGACAGGGTCCGGCAGCCCCAGCATTTT; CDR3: CASSEPDRVRQPQHF
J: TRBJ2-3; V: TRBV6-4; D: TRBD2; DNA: TGTGCCAGCAGTGTGACTAGCGGCGTAGATACGCAGTATTTT; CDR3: CASSVTSGVDTQYF
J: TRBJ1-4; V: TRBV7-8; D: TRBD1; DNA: TGTGCCAGCAGCTCTCGGACAGGGGCGGCAACTAATGAAAAACTGTTTTTT; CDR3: CASSSRTGAATNEKLFF
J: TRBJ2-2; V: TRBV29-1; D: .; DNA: TGCAGCGTTGGGGCAGGGGATCGACTGTTTTTT; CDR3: CSVGAGDRLFF
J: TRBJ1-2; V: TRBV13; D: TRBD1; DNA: TGTGCCAGCAGCGAAAAGACAGGGAGCGTCGATGGCTACACCTTC; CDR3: CASSEKTGSVDGYTF
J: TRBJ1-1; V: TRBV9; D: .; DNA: TGTGCCAGCAGCGTAGTCGCAGATATGAACACTGAAGCTTTCTTT; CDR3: CASSVVADMNTEAFF
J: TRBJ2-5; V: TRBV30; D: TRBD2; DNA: TGTGCCTGGAGTCAGGGAGGGGAGACCCAGTACTTC; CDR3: CAWSQGGETQYF